Included here is one T cell receptor (beta chain) sequence, with context. The antigen is unknown. Repertoires were sampled repeatedly during chemoradiotherapy. Repertoires were generated with immunoSEQ multiplex PCR, while TCRdb's copy carries only in-frame clones and drops some. There are about 1,600 clones in the sample; approximately 86% occur only once, and around 15% lies in the top ten. Germline CDR1 is KGHSH and CDR2 is LQKENI. Trimming took off 4 bases at V and 4 bases at J, with 8 bases between the two ends. CDR3 length: 13 amino acids. This sample is part of a study of chemoradiotherapy in HPV16-positive cancers. About the research overall: Candidate HPV-specific T-cell clones and common TCR motifs came from functional assays in a couple of HPV16-positive patients.

Broader study findings: Candidate HPV-specific clones and E7-related TCR motifs grew in tumor during treatment. Functional assays defining HPV-specific T cells used only a couple of HPV16-positive patients.

This receptor was identified in a human donor with HPV-associated anogenital cancer. V is TRBV18 and J is TRBJ2-1, with D tentatively TRBD2 (6 bases). The sequenced sample was tumor tissue, obtained from a patient who underwent chemoradiotherapy. The CDR3 spells CASSQDYYNEQFF. The CDR3, as DNA: TGTGCCAGCTCACAGGACTATTACAATGAGCAGTTCTTC.